A single sample is the source of the 7 T cell receptor beta chains below, sequenced in a study of T cell responses to AZD1222 COVID-19 vaccine. Here immunoSEQ multiplex PCR was the method, and the copy in TCRdb shows in-frame clones only, minus some. In the table there are over 120,000 clones, approximately 90% of which are singletons. Sequenced material: peripheral blood, taken on day 0 of AZD1222 vaccination. Every receptor here comes from an adult in good health.

The chain has TRBV28 and TRBJ2-3; a possible D gene is TRBD1 (6 bases). Germline V gene lookup returns CDR1 MDHEN and CDR2 SYDVKM. CDR3 size: 16 residues. Trimming stripped 3 bases from V and 2 bases from J, with 15 bases between. The CDR3 nucleotides read TGTGCCAGCAGTTTTTCTCCGGACAGATACACAGATACGCAGTATTTT. It is translated as CASSFSPDRYTDTQYF.

J is TRBJ1-5 and V is TRBV19, with D unresolved. Trimming cost V 7 bases and J 2 bases, with 15 bases left between them. Germline-derived CDR1 and CDR2 are LNHDA and SQIVND (reference sequence). This CDR3 region has 15 residues. The chain's CDR3 is CASTPVETGNQPQHF. CDR3 sequence (DNA): TGTGCCAGTACCCCCGTTGAAACCGGCAATCAGCCCCAGCATTTT. The whole variable domain, remainder taken from reference TRBV19 and TRBJ1-5, is DGGITQSPKYLFRKEGQNVTLSCEQNLNHDAMYWYRQDPGQGLRLIYYSQIVNDFQKGDIAEGYSVSREKKESFPLTVTSAQKNPTAFYLCASTPVETGNQPQHFGDGTRLSIL.

As concerns this clone: Other DNA sequences in the same sample also yield this CDR3. J is TRBJ2-6 and V is TRBV11-3; D unresolved. This CDR3 has 13 amino acids. Trimming shortened V by 5 bases and J by 1 base, and 3 bases separated the two germline ends. CDR1 SGHNT and CDR2 YENEEA come from the germline V gene. CDR3 sequence reads: CASSPSGANVLTF. CDR3 coding DNA: TGTGCCAGCAGCCCGTCTGGGGCCAACGTCCTGACTTTC. Filled out from reference TRBV11-3 and TRBJ2-6, the complete variable domain reads EAGVVQSPRYKIIEKKQPVAFWCNPISGHNTLYWYLQNLGQGPELLIRYENEEAVDDSQLPKDRFSAERLKGVDSTLKIQPAELGDSAVYLCASSPSGANVLTFGAGSRLTVL.

Notes on this clone: Germline and junction disagree at one end, which may indicate a read error. The chain links TRBV7-7 to TRBJ2-1, with 7 bases identical to TRBD1. The CDR3 totals 13 residues. Germline assignment: CDR1 SSHAT and CDR2 FNYEAQ (reference sequence). The CDR3 DNA is TGTGCTAGCAGCTTTAACAGGGGAAATGAGCAGTTCTTC. This gives the protein CASSFNRGNEQFF.

V is TRBV7-2 and J is TRBJ2-5; TRBD1 might be the D (5 bases). Germline V gene sequence: CDR1 SGHTA, CDR2 FQGNSA. V was shortened by 8 bases and J by 5 bases, with 15 bases between the two germline ends. The CDR3 spans 13 residues. DNA for the CDR3: TGTGCCAGCGTACAGGTTTTCCCCGAGACCCAGTACTTC. Its translation: CASVQVFPETQYF.

This rearrangement joins TRBV7-3 to TRBJ1-1; D remains ambiguous. CDR3 length: 13 residues. Looked up from germline, CDR1 is SGHTA and CDR2 is FQGTGA. Trimming removed 3 bases at V and 2 bases at J, with 7 bases between. The CDR3: CASSFQSNTEAFF. The CDR3 DNA follows: TGTGCCAGCAGCTTTCAGTCAAACACTGAAGCTTTCTTT.

The rearrangement joins TRBV3-1 (or the pseudogene TRBV3-2) to TRBJ2-3; TRBD1 aligns across 9 bases. Germline CDR1 is LGHDT and CDR2 is YNNKEL (reference sequence). J was trimmed by 5 bases and V by 3 bases; bases with no gene match: 9. This CDR3 contains 16 residues. The CDR3 nucleotides are TGTGCCAGCAGCCATCTCGACAGGGGGTATGGAGATACGCAGTATTTT. It specifies CASSHLDRGYGDTQYF.